Below, 32 T cell receptor beta chains from the same sample are listed, as sequenced in a study of identical twins. TCRdb itself ran the 5' RACE reads through MiXCR, one entry per CDR3 protein. The sample lists some 900,000 distinct CDR3 sequences; approximately 13% were seen once. These data are also associated with another study on yellow fever vaccine responses in identical twins.

Sequencing was performed on PBMCs. The source is a woman under 30 in good health.

This clonotype was picked up a small number of times. The V gene is TRBV24-1, the J gene TRBJ2-6, with a tentative D call TRBD1 (6 bases). Germline values: CDR1 KGHDR, CDR2 SFDVKD. Trimming removed 6 bases at V and 0 bases at J, with 14 bases between. The CDR3 covers 17 residues. DNA for the CDR3: TGTGCCACCAGTCTCACAGGGATCTCCTCTGGGGCCAACGTCCTGACTTTC. This sequence encodes CATSLTGISSGANVLTF.

This clonotype turned up a few times. This chain uses TRBV15 with TRBJ1-5; D might be TRBD1 (5 bases). The CDR3 length is 13 residues. V lost 5 bases, J lost 4 bases, and 9 bases lay in between. Germline CDR1 reads LNHNV; CDR2 reads YYDKDF (reference sequence). The CDR3 DNA is TGTGCCACCAGCCCCCAGGGAAATCAGCCCCAGCATTTT. It encodes CATSPQGNQPQHF.

This clonotype was seen a few times. This chain links TRBV28 with TRBJ2-1, with 10 bases aligning to TRBD2. V trimming: 2 bases; J trimming: 3 bases; junction bases outside the gene matches: 7. Germline V gene data show CDR1 as MDHEN and CDR2 as SYDVKM. This CDR3 has 17 amino acids. The CDR3 protein is CASSLSGGAPFYNEQFF. The CDR3 nucleotides read TGTGCCAGCAGTTTAAGCGGGGGGGCGCCTTTCTACAATGAGCAGTTCTTC.

The chain combines TRBV4-2 with TRBJ2-5; D might be TRBD2 (5 bases). Germline V lookup: CDR1 LGHNA, CDR2 YNFKEQ. The CDR3 has 16 residues. V shed 4 bases and J shed 4 bases, with 19 bases lying between them. The CDR3, as DNA: TGTGCCAGCAGCCGTTCAGGTGGGGAGACGGGAGAGACCCAGTACTTC. Its translation is CASSRSGGETGETQYF.

The chain has TRBV5-6 and TRBJ2-7; tentative D call: TRBD1 (6 bases). The CDR3 covers 14 residues. V gave up 0 bases and J gave up 6 bases, with 13 bases separating them. Germline assignment: CDR1 SGHDT and CDR2 YYEEEE. The CDR3 sequence is CASSLAGVRIEQYV. CDR3 bases: TGTGCCAGCAGCTTGGCAGGGGTCCGGATCGAGCAGTACGTC.

The gene calls are TRBV12-3 or TRBV12-4 and TRBJ2-1, with D perhaps matching TRBD1 or TRBD2 (5 bases each). V was pared by 6 bases and J by 8 bases, with 14 bases between. The CDR3 spans 13 residues. CDR3 region: CASRSEGLDEQFF. As DNA, the CDR3 is TGTGCCAGCAGGTCCGAGGGGTTGGATGAGCAGTTCTTC.

The genes are TRBV28 and TRBJ2-1, with D tentatively TRBD1 (6 bases). Germline V gene data show CDR1 as MDHEN and CDR2 as SYDVKM. The V gene lost 5 bases and the J gene lost 10 bases, with 33 bases spanning the gap. The CDR3 totals 19 residues. As DNA, the CDR3 is TGTGCCAGCAGTGCAGCCGGGACATACCGAATTATTCAAGAGGTAGAGCAGTTCTTC. Translation: CASSAAGTYRIIQEVEQFF.

V gene TRBV20-1 combines with J gene TRBJ2-1; no firm D call. V lost 2 bases and J 5 bases, leaving 7 bases between the germline ends. The germline CDR1 and CDR2 sequences are DFQATT and SNEGSKA (reference sequence). The CDR3 consists of 12 residues. CDR3 region: CSARYFDNEQFF. CDR3 bases: TGCAGTGCTAGATACTTCGACAATGAGCAGTTCTTC.

The sample holds many counts of this clonotype. This sequence joins TRBV14 and TRBJ1-4; TRBD1 matches 7 bases. The ends lost 2 bases at V and 7 bases at J; junction bases unmatched: 4. The germline gives CDR1 SGHDN, CDR2 FVKESK. This CDR3 region has 14 residues. The CDR3 region has the DNA TGTGCCAGCAGCCAACGGGACAGTGGTGAAAAACTGTTTTTT. This gives the protein CASSQRDSGEKLFF. Complete variable domain (other parts from reference TRBV14 and TRBJ1-4): EAGVTQFPSHSVIEKGQTVTLRCDPISGHDNLYWYRRVMGKEIKFLLHFVKESKQDESGMPNNRFLAERTGGTYSTLKVQPAELEDSGVYFCASSQRDSGEKLFFGSGTQLSVL.

This clonotype was detected once. The rearrangement links TRBV25-1 to TRBJ2-1; D perhaps matches TRBD1 (5 bases). Trimming pared 10 bases from V and 8 bases from J, leaving 18 bases between. The CDR3 consists of 13 residues. Per the germline V gene, CDR1 is MGHDK and CDR2 is SYGVNS. The CDR3 loop is CATVGPLNYEQFF. CDR3 DNA: TGTGCCACCGTGGGGCCACTAAACTATGAGCAGTTCTTC.

The J gene is TRBJ2-2, the V gene TRBV28; TRBD2 is a possible D gene (6 bases). The germline V gene encodes CDR1 MDHEN and CDR2 SYDVKM. Trimming pared 6 bases from V and 6 bases from J, leaving 20 bases between. The CDR3 extends over 16 amino acids. The CDR3 reads CASRTRGLARSGELFF. The CDR3 nucleotides are TGTGCCAGCAGGACTCGAGGGCTAGCGCGGTCCGGGGAGCTGTTTTTT.

This clonotype was counted a few times. The chain has TRBV6-5 and TRBJ2-5; 11 bases match TRBD2. Germline CDR1 reads MNHEY; CDR2 reads SVGAGI. The J segment lost 9 bases and the V segment lost 4 bases, leaving 10 bases of the junction unmatched. CDR3 length: 15 residues. The CDR3 region is CASSLGLAASAAQYF. The CDR3 DNA reads TGTGCCAGCAGTTTGGGACTAGCGGCCTCGGCGGCCCAGTACTTC.

This clonotype has a handful of counts. This chain links TRBV5-1 with TRBJ2-1, with D perhaps TRBD1 or TRBD2 (5 bases each). Deletions cut 2 bases from V and 5 bases from J, with 11 bases between. This CDR3 has 14 amino acids. Germline V gives CDR1 SGHRS, CDR2 YFSETQ. The DNA for the CDR3 is TGCGCCAGCAGCTTAAGGGACGGAGACAATGAGCAGTTCTTC. Its protein is CASSLRDGDNEQFF.

This clonotype was observed a handful of times. The CDR3 sequence is CASSLDTGSNEQFF. In nucleotides, the CDR3 is TGTGCCAGCAGTTTAGATACAGGGAGCAATGAGCAGTTCTTC. The chain carries TRBV12-3 or TRBV12-4 and TRBJ2-1; possibly TRBD1 for D (6 bases). V was clipped by 1 base and J by 6 bases, with 10 bases between them. There are 14 residues in the CDR3.

The rearrangement uses TRBV6-5 and TRBJ1-2; D remains unclear. This CDR3 is built from 18 residues. Trimming pared 6 bases from V and 8 bases from J, leaving 31 bases between. Germline CDR1 and CDR2: MNHEY and SVGAGI. The CDR3 loop reads CASSLLGPTGGSPGGYTF. In DNA, the CDR3 is TGTGCCAGCAGCCTACTCGGTCCCACCGGTGGCAGCCCGGGGGGCTACACCTTC.

The table lists this clonotype with a few counts. This chain joins TRBV5-5 and TRBJ2-2, with D possibly being TRBD1 (5 bases). This CDR3 comprises 14 residues. Trimming removed 1 base at V and 7 bases at J, with 11 bases between. Germline values: CDR1 SGHKS, CDR2 YYEKEE (reference sequence). The chain's CDR3 is CASSLIQGGGELFF. CDR3 nucleotides: TGTGCCAGCAGCTTGATCCAGGGCGGCGGGGAGCTGTTTTTT.

This clonotype was found a few times. The rearrangement uses TRBV29-1 and TRBJ2-4; 11 positions agree with TRBD2. The V segment lost 0 bases and the J segment 3 bases; nucleotides outside the gene matches: 13. Germline loops: CDR1 SQVTM, CDR2 ANQGSEA. The CDR3 loop spans 19 amino acids. CDR3 sequence reads: CSVEDQLAGDYDVKNIQYF. In DNA form, the CDR3 reads TGCAGCGTTGAAGACCAACTAGCGGGGGACTACGACGTCAAAAACATTCAGTACTTC.

This clonotype was counted a few times. The chain joins TRBV7-6 to TRBJ2-7; a possible D gene is TRBD2 (6 bases). Germline V gene data show CDR1 as SGHVS and CDR2 as FNYEAQ. The germline V and J ends were trimmed by 2 bases and 6 bases, with 17 bases remaining between them. The CDR3 covers 15 residues. The CDR3 sequence is CASSLSSGSVGEQYF. CDR3 sequence (DNA): TGTGCCAGCAGCTTATCTTCCGGGAGTGTCGGCGAGCAGTACTTC.

The CDR3 nucleotides are TGTGCCAGCAGACCAGGACTAGCGGGAGTATACAATGAGCAGTTCTTC. It is translated as CASRPGLAGVYNEQFF. The chain recombines TRBV7-9 with TRBJ2-1; 13 bases line up with TRBD2. The CDR3 loop spans 16 amino acids. Trimming took 6 bases from V and 4 from J; bases not matched to a gene: 6. The germline V gene encodes CDR1 SEHNR and CDR2 FQNEAQ (reference sequence).

The V gene is TRBV12-3 or TRBV12-4, the J gene TRBJ2-3; D could derive from TRBD1 or TRBD2 (5 bases each). CDR3 length: 15 residues. V lost 6 bases, J lost 4 bases, and 17 bases lay in between. In nucleotides, the CDR3 is TGTGCCAGCAGGGGGGTTAGTGCGCGGGCAGATACGCAGTATTTT. This sequence encodes CASRGVSARADTQYF.

The J gene is TRBJ2-1, the V gene TRBV6-1; 9 bases map to TRBD1. CDR1 MNHNS and CDR2 SASEGT come from the germline V gene. The CDR3 has 13 residues. Trimming cost V 5 bases and J 9 bases; bases outside gene matches: 5. Here the CDR3 DNA reads TGTGCCAGCAGTCCCGACAGGGGGGCTGAGCAGTTCTTC. Translating it yields CASSPDRGAEQFF.

The chain couples TRBV28 to TRBJ1-2; D gene unclear. Trimming left V 3 bases short and J 8 bases short, with 13 bases between. Germline V gene data show CDR1 as MDHEN and CDR2 as SYDVKM. The CDR3 length is 13 residues. CDR3 bases: TGTGCCAGCAGTTTTTACGGGTTAGGGGGCTACACCTTC. Its translation: CASSFYGLGGYTF.

This clonotype was counted at least ten times. Written as DNA, the CDR3 is TGCGCCAGCAGACGACTAGCGGGAGGGCCGGATACGCAGTATTTT. Its translation is CASRRLAGGPDTQYF. The chain uses TRBV5-1 and TRBJ2-3, with 14 bases identical to TRBD2. The germline gives CDR1 SGHRS, CDR2 YFSETQ. The V gene end was trimmed by 5 bases and the J gene end by 6 bases; junction bases not matched to a gene: 5. The CDR3 has 15 residues.

V is TRBV2 and J is TRBJ1-5, with 11 positions matching TRBD1. V was clipped by 7 bases and J by 1 base; unmatched bases: 6. In germline, CDR1 is SNHLY, CDR2 FYNNEI. The CDR3 sequence is 16 residues long. The DNA for the CDR3 is TGTGCCAGCACCCTGGACAGGGGGCCCAGCAATCAGCCCCAGCATTTT. As protein: CASTLDRGPSNQPQHF.

In this sample, this clonotype turned up a few times. This chain joins TRBV20-1 and TRBJ2-1; D perhaps matches TRBD1 (6 bases). With 0 bases removed from V and 5 bases from J, the gap between germline ends came to 17 bases. CDR1 and CDR2 from the germline V gene are DFQATT and SNEGSKA (reference sequence). The CDR3 is 16 residues long. CDR3: CSARDPDGTINNEQFF. Here the CDR3 DNA reads TGCAGTGCTAGAGATCCCGACGGGACAATTAACAATGAGCAGTTCTTC.

As for this clonotype: This could be a read error, since a much larger clone is one nucleotide away. The chain joins TRBV5-1 to TRBJ2-1; 14 bases fit TRBD2. This CDR3 spans 15 amino acids. CDR1 is SGHRS, CDR2 YFSETQ, per germline. This CDR3 is CTSSTGLAGVVEQFF. The CDR3 region has the DNA TGCACCAGCAGCACGGGACTAGCGGGAGTCGTTGAGCAGTTCTTC.

The chain joins TRBV12-3 or TRBV12-4 to TRBJ2-7, with 10 nucleotides matching TRBD2. J was trimmed by 6 bases and V by 7 bases; bases with no gene match: 12. The CDR3 consists of 15 residues. The CDR3 nucleotides read TGTGCCAGCACCGCGGGTGGGCTAGCGGGAGTCGAGCAGTACTTC. Translating it yields CASTAGGLAGVEQYF.

The gene calls are TRBV19 and TRBJ2-5, with 9 bases identical to TRBD1. The CDR3 length is 14 residues. Germline assignment: CDR1 LNHDA and CDR2 SQIVND (reference sequence). The ends lost 3 bases at V and 4 bases at J; junction bases unmatched: 3. This chain's CDR3 is CASSIGTGPETQYF. DNA of the CDR3: TGTGCCAGTAGTATTGGGACAGGGCCAGAGACCCAGTACTTC. Using reference TRBV19 and TRBJ2-5 for the parts outside the CDR3, the full variable domain is DGGITQSPKYLFRKEGQNVTLSCEQNLNHDAMYWYRQDPGQGLRLIYYSQIVNDFQKGDIAEGYSVSREKKESFPLTVTSAQKNPTAFYLCASSIGTGPETQYFGPGTRLLVL.

This clonotype has ten or more counts. The V gene is TRBV5-1, the J gene TRBJ2-7; a possible D gene is TRBD1 (6 bases). Per germline, CDR1 SGHRS and CDR2 YFSETQ. The V and J ends lost 4 bases and 4 bases respectively, with 18 bases between them. This CDR3 comprises 15 residues. The DNA of the CDR3 is TGCGCCAGCAGCATCCAGACAGGCCCCGCGTACGAGCAGTACTTC. Protein: CASSIQTGPAYEQYF.

This clonotype was recorded at least ten times. CDR3 coding DNA: TGTGCCAGCAGTTTAACTGGGGGGATAAGAGATGAGCAGTTCTTC. It is translated as CASSLTGGIRDEQFF. V gene TRBV12-3 or TRBV12-4 combines with J gene TRBJ2-1, with D possibly TRBD2 on 6 matching bases. The ends were cut back, 2 bases at V and 8 bases at J, with 16 bases in the middle. This CDR3 comprises 15 residues.

This chain connects TRBV6-1 to TRBJ2-2; D call uncertain. This CDR3 contains 14 residues. CDR1 and CDR2 (germline): MNHNS, SASEGT. Between the trimmed V and J ends, which lost 7 bases and 7 bases, there was a span of 16 bases. The CDR3 region has the DNA TGTGCCAGCAAACTCTCCCCTTCGGGCGGGGAGCTGTTTTTT. Translating it yields CASKLSPSGGELFF.

V and J are TRBV14 and TRBJ2-1; the match to TRBD2 covers 11 bases. The CDR3 loop spans 18 amino acids. J gave up 5 bases and V 4 bases, and 13 bases lay outside the gene matches. CDR1 is SGHDN and CDR2 is FVKESK in the germline V gene. DNA for the CDR3: TGTGCCAGCAGCCTATACCCTGTAACTAGCGGGAGACACAATGAGCAGTTCTTC. This gives the protein CASSLYPVTSGRHNEQFF.